This T cell receptor (beta chain) was sequenced for a study of blood T cell repertoires in COVID-19. Study-wide context: The United States, Italy and Spain provided the acute and convalescent COVID-19 samples. From T cells, B-cell-depleted T cells, or PBMCs came the material, which was cDNA or gDNA.

Per the study methods: Nucleated cell number was recorded as an estimate derived from reference gene primer amplification. The method was immunoSEQ multiplex PCR; TCRdb's version includes in-frame clones alone and lacks a portion of them. That table gives V, J and clone size, and the DNA gave D and trimming. The repertoire holds tens of thousands of clones, with 80% to 85% as singletons. CDR1 is SGHTA and CDR2 is FQGNSA in the germline V gene. Trimming removed 2 bases from V and 0 bases from J; junction bases left unmatched: 3. This CDR3 is built from 16 residues. This TCR was recovered from an elderly man with acute or convalescent COVID-19. V is TRBV7-2 and J is TRBJ2-2; 7 bases line up with TRBD2. The sequenced sample consisted of peripheral blood. CDR3 amino acids: CASSLRLAANTGELFF. DNA for the CDR3: TGTGCCAGCAGCTTAAGGCTAGCGGCGAACACCGGGGAGCTGTTTTTT.